These 31 T cell receptor beta chains came from one sample sequenced in a study of blood T cell repertoires in COVID-19. Sequencing was performed with immunoSEQ multiplex PCR; in TCRdb, only in-frame clones are kept and a portion is missing. The sample records a few hundred thousand clones, around 89% being singletons. The sequenced sample consisted of PBMCs or T cells enriched from blood (not recorded which). The receptor source for this set is a woman aged 18-29 years with acute COVID-19.

This chain connects TRBV27 to TRBJ2-3; TRBD1 matches 7 bases. The CDR3 is 17 residues long. CDR1 and CDR2 from the germline V gene are MNHEY and SMNVEV (reference sequence). V lost 1 base, J lost 0 bases, and 7 bases stayed unmatched. The CDR3 bases are TGTGCCAGCAGTTTATGGTTGAGGGGGCCTAGCACAGATACGCAGTATTTT. Its translation is CASSLWLRGPSTDTQYF.

The chain recombines TRBV10-1 with TRBJ2-1; maybe TRBD1 (6 bases). This CDR3 is built from 15 residues. Germline assignment: CDR1 WNHNN and CDR2 SYGVQD (reference sequence). V was cut by 5 bases and J by 6 bases, with 17 bases left in between. CDR3 DNA sequence: TGCGCCAGCAGTCGGTCCCAGGGGTCGTCCAATGAGCAGTTCTTC. Its translation: CASSRSQGSSNEQFF.

The chain uses TRBV7-6 and TRBJ2-7; D unresolved. There are 13 residues in the CDR3. Germline V gene sequence: CDR1 SGHVS, CDR2 FNYEAQ. V lost 0 bases to trimming and J lost 5 bases, with 8 bases between them. Here the CDR3 DNA reads TGTGCCAGCAGCTTAGCGGTACAGAACGAGCAGTACTTC. Translated: CASSLAVQNEQYF.

This chain uses TRBV28 with TRBJ1-5; the match to TRBD1 covers 9 bases. This CDR3 is 18 amino acids long. The ends lost 6 bases at V and 0 bases at J; junction bases unmatched: 12. The V gene's germline CDR1 is MDHEN and CDR2 SYDVKM. The chain's CDR3 is CASRGGTGSLYSNQPQHF. The CDR3 coding sequence is TGTGCCAGCAGGGGGGGGACAGGGAGCCTTTATAGCAATCAGCCCCAGCATTTT.

The V call is TRBV7-2, the J call TRBJ2-2, with D tentatively TRBD2 (7 bases). The CDR3 loop spans 17 amino acids. V was clipped by 1 base and J by 7 bases, with 19 bases between them. Germline V gene data show CDR1 as SGHTA and CDR2 as FQGNSA. The DNA of the CDR3 is TGTGCCAGCAGCTTAGGTCGGGGGGCCGGCTTAGGCGGGGAGCTGTTTTTT. It specifies CASSLGRGAGLGGELFF.

This chain connects TRBV4-2 to TRBJ2-1; TRBD1 aligns across 10 bases. From germline, CDR1 is LGHNA and CDR2 YNFKEQ. The CDR3 is made up of 15 amino acids. The ends lost 7 bases at V and 4 bases at J; junction bases unmatched: 7. As DNA, the CDR3 is TGTGCCAGCACCTCCGGGACAGGGGTTTACAATGAGCAGTTCTTC. It translates to CASTSGTGVYNEQFF.

This chain links TRBV5-4 with TRBJ1-1; D not resolved. The germline gives CDR1 SGHNT, CDR2 YYREEE (reference sequence). V lost 4 bases, J lost 1 base, and 2 bases lay in between. This CDR3 spans 11 amino acids. DNA for the CDR3: TGTGCCAGCAGCCAGAACACTGAAGCTTTCTTT. The encoded protein is CASSQNTEAFF.

The chain carries TRBV3-1 (or the pseudogene TRBV3-2) and TRBJ1-4; 7 bases align to TRBD1. The CDR3 length is 12 residues. Unmatched junction bases numbered 6, after V lost 6 bases and J lost 11 bases. Per the germline V gene, CDR1 is LGHDT and CDR2 is YNNKEL (reference sequence). The CDR3 loop is CASSIDRVKLFF. The CDR3 nucleotides read TGTGCCAGCAGTATCGACAGGGTGAAACTGTTTTTT.

The chain recombines TRBV5-1 with TRBJ1-2; unclear D gene. Germline CDR1 reads SGHRS; CDR2 reads YFSETQ. CDR3 length: 16 residues. V lost 0 bases to trimming and J lost 4 bases, with 16 bases between them. The CDR3 sequence is CASSLGASRSSYGYTF. CDR3 DNA sequence: TGCGCCAGCAGCTTGGGGGCATCTCGATCTTCCTATGGCTACACCTTC.

The J gene is TRBJ2-1, the V gene TRBV4-2, with 10 positions matching TRBD1. Germline V gives CDR1 LGHNA, CDR2 YNFKEQ. The CDR3 consists of 16 residues. The ends lost 4 bases at V and 7 bases at J; junction bases unmatched: 10. The CDR3 sequence is CASSRSGTGAGNEQFF. The DNA of the CDR3 is TGTGCCAGCAGCCGTTCCGGGACAGGGGCTGGGAATGAGCAGTTCTTC.

The chain has TRBV15 and TRBJ1-2; D ambiguous. The CDR3 runs to 17 residues. V shed 1 base and J shed 2 bases, with 17 bases lying between them. CDR1 and CDR2 from the germline V gene are LNHNV and YYDKDF (reference sequence). CDR3 sequence reads: CATSRALGRPLNYGYTF. The CDR3 region has the DNA TGTGCCACCAGCAGAGCCCTGGGGAGGCCCCTAAACTATGGCTACACCTTC.

The V call is TRBV4-1, the J call TRBJ1-5; TRBD1 aligns across 9 bases. The CDR3 loop spans 15 amino acids. Germline loops: CDR1 MGHRA, CDR2 YSYEKL. The V and J ends lost 1 base and 7 bases, in that order; junction bases with no gene match: 5. CDR3 in DNA: TGCGCCAGCAGCCAAGCCGGGACAGGGTTACAGCCCCAGCATTTT. Amino acids: CASSQAGTGLQPQHF.

V gene TRBV27 combines with J gene TRBJ1-4; 9 bases are a match to TRBD1. This CDR3 region has 15 residues. Germline V gene lookup returns CDR1 MNHEY and CDR2 SMNVEV (reference sequence). The trim removed 2 bases at V and 7 bases at J, leaving 5 bases unmatched. This chain's CDR3 is CASSLSGTGIEKLFF. In DNA form, the CDR3 reads TGTGCCAGCAGTTTAAGTGGGACAGGGATTGAAAAACTGTTTTTT.

The gene calls are TRBV3-1 (or the pseudogene TRBV3-2) and TRBJ2-5; 12 nucleotides line up with TRBD2. The V gene's germline CDR1 is LGHDT and CDR2 YNNKEL (reference sequence). This CDR3 is 17 amino acids long. The trim removed 1 base at V and 5 bases at J, leaving 8 bases unmatched. CDR3 bases: TGTGCCAGCAGCCAAGGGGCGGTACTAGCGGGAGGTGAGACCCAGTACTTC. It codes for CASSQGAVLAGGETQYF.

The chain uses TRBV7-9 and TRBJ1-2; weak D call: TRBD1 (5 bases). V lost 7 bases and J 9 bases, leaving 15 bases between the germline ends. The CDR3 is 12 residues long. The V gene's germline CDR1 is SEHNR and CDR2 FQNEAQ (reference sequence). In DNA form, the CDR3 reads TGTGCCAGCACCCCAGCCGGGGGTAGCTACACCTTC. This codes for CASTPAGGSYTF.

This chain joins TRBV2 and TRBJ1-5, with a tentative D call TRBD1 (5 bases). The CDR3 loop spans 14 amino acids. Germline V gene data show CDR1 as SNHLY and CDR2 as FYNNEI. V lost 8 bases and J 0 bases, leaving 11 bases between the germline ends. CDR3 protein: CASGKGYSNQPQHF. DNA of the CDR3: TGTGCCAGCGGGAAGGGGTATAGCAATCAGCCCCAGCATTTT.

Written as DNA, the CDR3 is TGTGCCAGCAGCTTACAAGCCGGAGGCAATCGTGTCAATGAGCAGTTCTTC. Translating it yields CASSLQAGGNRVNEQFF. The rearrangement uses TRBV11-3 and TRBJ2-1, with D perhaps TRBD2 (5 bases). The length of the CDR3 is 17 residues. From germline, CDR1 is SGHNT and CDR2 YENEEA. The V gene lost 2 bases and the J gene lost 6 bases, with 20 bases spanning the gap.

The chain recombines TRBV6-1 with TRBJ2-1; TRBD2 matches 11 bases. There are 16 residues in the CDR3. Germline V CDR1 and CDR2: MNHNS, SASEGT. J gave up 5 bases and V 2 bases, and 5 bases lay outside the gene matches. CDR3 coding DNA: TGTGCCAGCAGTGAAAGGTTACTAGCGGGGGACAATGAGCAGTTCTTC. This encodes CASSERLLAGDNEQFF.

The table lists this clone with a count of one. The V call is TRBV11-2, the J call TRBJ2-7, with 8 bases fitting TRBD1. V shed 0 bases and J 5 bases; nucleotides not matched to a gene: 6. The CDR3 totals 15 residues. Germline CDR1 and CDR2: SGHAT and FQNNGV. The DNA of the CDR3 is TGTGCCAGCAGCTTAGAAGGACAGGGTGTAGACGAGCAGTACTTC. It encodes CASSLEGQGVDEQYF.

V is TRBV28 and J is TRBJ2-1; no clear D. The CDR3 is 14 residues long. V lost 3 bases and J 9 bases, leaving 15 bases between the germline ends. In germline, CDR1 is MDHEN, CDR2 SYDVKM. The CDR3 loop reads CASSFSPSTREQFF. The DNA of the CDR3 is TGTGCCAGCAGTTTCTCCCCATCCACTCGTGAGCAGTTCTTC. The whole variable domain, filled in from reference TRBV28 and TRBJ2-1, reads DVKVTQSSRYLVKRTGEKVFLECVQDMDHENMFWYRQDPGLGLRLIYFSYDVKMKEKGDIPEGYSVSREKKERFSLILESASTNQTSMYLCASSFSPSTREQFFGPGTRLTVL.

The genes are TRBV3-1 (or the pseudogene TRBV3-2) and TRBJ2-7; TRBD1 aligns across 7 bases. The germline gives CDR1 LGHDT, CDR2 YNNKEL (reference sequence). The CDR3 length is 14 residues. J was trimmed by 4 bases and V by 1 base; bases with no gene match: 4. CDR3 nucleotide sequence: TGTGCCAGCAGCCAAGGGGGACAGTCTTACGAGCAGTACTTC. Protein product: CASSQGGQSYEQYF.

The chain has TRBV24-1 and TRBJ2-1, with 8 positions matching TRBD2. Trimming removed 3 bases from V and 9 bases from J; junction bases left unmatched: 12. The germline CDR1 and CDR2 sequences are KGHDR and SFDVKD. CDR3 length: 16 amino acids. The CDR3 region has the DNA TGTGCCACCAGTGATGCCGGGACTAGAATCCCGATTGAGCAGTTCTTC. This translates into CATSDAGTRIPIEQFF.

This clone was seen at least ten times. The genes are TRBV2 and TRBJ2-1; 7 bases map to TRBD2. Losses at the gene ends were 7 bases for V and 6 bases for J; bases not matched to a gene: 6. The CDR3 length is 13 residues. Germline V gene lookup returns CDR1 SNHLY and CDR2 FYNNEI. CDR3 sequence reads: CASTGGTTNEQFF. CDR3 nucleotide sequence: TGTGCCAGCACCGGAGGGACTACCAATGAGCAGTTCTTC.

The chain employs TRBV2 and TRBJ1-1; D perhaps matches TRBD1 (5 bases). The CDR3 consists of 16 residues. Looked up from germline, CDR1 is SNHLY and CDR2 is FYNNEI. The ends were cut back, 2 bases at V and 1 base at J, with 14 bases in the middle. The CDR3 nucleotides are TGTGCCAGCAGTGAATGGGGGGAGACCACGAACACTGAAGCTTTCTTT. Amino acid sequence: CASSEWGETTNTEAFF. The full variable domain, rest sourced from reference TRBV2 and TRBJ1-1, is EPEVTQTPSHQVTQMGQEVILRCVPISNHLYFYWYRQILGQKVEFLVSFYNNEISEKSEIFDDQFSVERPDGSNFTLKIRSTKLEDSAMYFCASSEWGETTNTEAFFGQGTRLTVV.

This rearrangement joins TRBV21-1 to TRBJ1-1; the table's D call, TRBD1, was not checked against the DNA. TRBV21-1 is a known pseudogene. The CDR3 is made up of 16 amino acids. The CDR3 region has the DNA TGTGCCAGCAGTTCAGGGGATGGGGGCCGAAACACTGAAGCTTTCTTT. This codes for CASSSGDGGRNTEAFF.

This chain links TRBV30 with TRBJ1-2; possible D gene TRBD1, 5 bases. With 3 bases removed from V and 4 bases from J, the gap between germline ends came to 15 bases. This CDR3 is 14 amino acids long. Germline CDR1 reads GTSNPN; CDR2 reads SVGIG (reference sequence). CDR3 sequence (DNA): TGTGCCTGGAGCCCGCGGGGGTGGGGCTATGGCTACACCTTC. The encoded protein is CAWSPRGWGYGYTF.

The chain uses TRBV3-1 (or the pseudogene TRBV3-2) and TRBJ2-3; 13 nucleotides align to TRBD2. Germline values: CDR1 LGHDT, CDR2 YNNKEL (reference sequence). The CDR3 covers 17 residues. The V and J ends lost 4 bases and 5 bases, in that order; junction bases with no gene match: 9. Written as DNA, the CDR3 is TGTGCCAGCAGCCGCAGGACTAGCGGGAGTGTGGGAGATACGCAGTATTTT. Protein: CASSRRTSGSVGDTQYF.

The gene calls are TRBV11-2 and TRBJ1-5; a weak D match, TRBD1 (6 bases). V was clipped by 1 base and J by 5 bases, with 15 bases between them. The CDR3 is 16 amino acids. Germline CDR1 and CDR2: SGHAT and FQNNGV. Here the CDR3 reads CASSLARRGCYQPQHF. The DNA for the CDR3 is TGTGCCAGCAGCTTAGCTCGCAGGGGATGTTATCAGCCCCAGCATTTT.

The J gene is TRBJ2-3, the V gene TRBV7-2; possible D gene TRBD2, 5 bases. V dropped 2 bases and J dropped 13 bases, with 10 bases sitting between them. Germline assignment: CDR1 SGHTA and CDR2 FQGNSA. The CDR3 covers 11 residues. The CDR3 region has the DNA TGTGCCAGCAGCTTAAGTGGGAGTGAGTATTTT. It encodes CASSLSGSEYF.

The chain is built from TRBV29-1 and TRBJ2-3; 9 positions agree with TRBD2. The germline V gene encodes CDR1 SQVTM and CDR2 ANQGSEA. The CDR3 runs 14 residues. The ends lost 4 bases at V and 1 base at J; junction bases unmatched: 3. CDR3 protein: CSVAGGGGTDTQYF. As DNA, the CDR3 is TGCAGCGTTGCTGGCGGGGGGGGCACAGATACGCAGTATTTT.

The J gene is TRBJ2-7, the V gene TRBV9; D is possibly TRBD2 (6 bases). Trimming shortened V by 0 bases and J by 3 bases, and 16 bases separated the two germline ends. The length of the CDR3 is 16 residues. CDR1 is SGDLS and CDR2 is YYNGEE in the germline V gene. CDR3 DNA: TGTGCCAGCAGCGTAGGGGGAAGCGGGCCTAACTACGAGCAGTACTTC. Translating it yields CASSVGGSGPNYEQYF.